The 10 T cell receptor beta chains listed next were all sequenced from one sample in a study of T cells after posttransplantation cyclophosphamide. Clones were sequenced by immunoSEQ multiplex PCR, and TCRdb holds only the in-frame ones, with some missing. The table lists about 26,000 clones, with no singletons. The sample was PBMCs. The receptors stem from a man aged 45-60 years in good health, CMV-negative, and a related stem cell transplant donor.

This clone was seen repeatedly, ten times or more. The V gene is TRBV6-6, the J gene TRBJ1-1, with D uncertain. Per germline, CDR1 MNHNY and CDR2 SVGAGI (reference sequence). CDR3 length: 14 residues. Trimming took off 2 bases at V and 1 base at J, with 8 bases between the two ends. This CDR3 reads CASSYQTPNTEAFF. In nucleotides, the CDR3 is TGTGCCAGCAGTTACCAGACTCCGAACACTGAAGCTTTCTTT.

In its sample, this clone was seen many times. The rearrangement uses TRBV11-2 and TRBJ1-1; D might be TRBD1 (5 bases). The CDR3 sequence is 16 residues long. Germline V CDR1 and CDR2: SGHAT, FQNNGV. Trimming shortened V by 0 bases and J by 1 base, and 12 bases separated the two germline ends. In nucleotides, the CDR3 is TGTGCCAGCAGCTTAGAAATGGGGCGGAAGAACACTGAAGCTTTCTTT. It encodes CASSLEMGRKNTEAFF.

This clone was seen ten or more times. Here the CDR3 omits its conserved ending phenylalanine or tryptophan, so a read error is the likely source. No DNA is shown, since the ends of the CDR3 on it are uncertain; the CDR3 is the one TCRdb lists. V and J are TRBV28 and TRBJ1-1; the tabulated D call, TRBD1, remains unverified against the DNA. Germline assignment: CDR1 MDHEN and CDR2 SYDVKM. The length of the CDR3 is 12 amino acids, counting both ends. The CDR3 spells CASSLTGARARL.

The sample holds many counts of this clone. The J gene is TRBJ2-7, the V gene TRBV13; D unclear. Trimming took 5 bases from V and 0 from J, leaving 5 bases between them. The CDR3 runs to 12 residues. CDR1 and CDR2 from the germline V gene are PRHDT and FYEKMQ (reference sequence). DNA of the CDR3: TGTGCCAGCAGCCGCGGCTCCTACGAGCAGTACTTC. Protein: CASSRGSYEQYF.

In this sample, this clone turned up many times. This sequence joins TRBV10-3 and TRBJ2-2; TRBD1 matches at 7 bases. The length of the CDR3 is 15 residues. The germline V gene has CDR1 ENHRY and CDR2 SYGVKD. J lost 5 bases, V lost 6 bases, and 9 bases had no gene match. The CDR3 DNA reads TGTGCCATCAGGGACAGGTCGGACTTAACCGGGGAGCTGTTTTTT. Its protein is CAIRDRSDLTGELFF.

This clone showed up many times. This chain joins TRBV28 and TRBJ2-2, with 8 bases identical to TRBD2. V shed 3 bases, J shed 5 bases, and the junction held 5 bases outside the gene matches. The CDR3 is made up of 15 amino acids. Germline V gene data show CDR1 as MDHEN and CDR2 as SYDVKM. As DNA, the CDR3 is TGTGCCAGCAGTTTTCTAGCGGGTGGAACCGGGGAGCTGTTTTTT. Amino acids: CASSFLAGGTGELFF.

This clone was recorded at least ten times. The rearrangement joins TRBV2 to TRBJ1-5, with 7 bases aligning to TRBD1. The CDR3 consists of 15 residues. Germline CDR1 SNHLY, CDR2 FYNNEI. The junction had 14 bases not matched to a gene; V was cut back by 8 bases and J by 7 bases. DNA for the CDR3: TGTGCCAGCCGACCGGAGACAGGGATTGTACAGCCCCAGCATTTT. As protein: CASRPETGIVQPQHF.

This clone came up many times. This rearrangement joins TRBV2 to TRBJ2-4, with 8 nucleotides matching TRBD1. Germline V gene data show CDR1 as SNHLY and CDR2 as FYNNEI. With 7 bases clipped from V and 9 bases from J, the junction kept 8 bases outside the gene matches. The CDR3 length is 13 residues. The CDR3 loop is CASTMTGAVIQYF. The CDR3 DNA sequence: TGTGCCAGCACCATGACAGGGGCTGTCATTCAGTACTTC.

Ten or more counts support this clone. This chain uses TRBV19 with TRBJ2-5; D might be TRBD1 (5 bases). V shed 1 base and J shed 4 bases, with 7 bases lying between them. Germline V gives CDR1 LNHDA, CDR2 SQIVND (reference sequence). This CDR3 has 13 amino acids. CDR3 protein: CASSIAGAETQYF. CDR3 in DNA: TGTGCCAGTAGTATAGCTGGGGCAGAGACCCAGTACTTC.

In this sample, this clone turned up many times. The CDR3 nucleotides are TGTGCCAGCAGCCCCGCCTTGACTAGCGGGGGGGCCTACGAGCAGTACTTC. As protein: CASSPALTSGGAYEQYF. The chain recombines TRBV7-3 with TRBJ2-7, with 14 bases lining up with TRBD2. The CDR3 runs to 17 residues. Germline V gene data show CDR1 as SGHTA and CDR2 as FQGTGA. V lost 5 bases to trimming and J lost 2 bases; unmatched junction nucleotides: 8.